The clone carrying this T cell receptor beta chain is large in the sample. Generated by immunoSEQ multiplex PCR, the TCRdb table keeps only in-frame clones and is missing some. The repertoire holds over 40,000 clones, with roughly 80% as singletons. This record belongs to a study of OX40 agonist ivuxolimab in advanced cancers. The CDR3 is made up of 11 amino acids. The ends were cut back, 5 bases at V and 3 bases at J, with 4 bases in the middle. Germline lookup yields CDR1 SNHLY and CDR2 FYNNEI. The chain joins TRBV2 to TRBJ1-1; D ambiguous. The receptor comes from an adult with an advanced solid tumor such as melanoma, head and neck, liver or kidney cancer. This specimen consisted of CD4+ or CD8+ T cells sorted from blood, obtained in a trial of the OX40 agonist ivuxolimab. CDR3 loop: CASSYDTEAFF. The CDR3 DNA is TGTGCCAGCAGTTACGACACTGAAGCTTTCTTT.